This TCR beta chain is from a study of blood T cell repertoires in COVID-19. Study summary: Acute and convalescent COVID-19 specimens originated in the United States, Italy and Spain. Nucleic acid was either cDNA or gDNA, and it came from T cells, B-cell-depleted T cells, or PBMCs.

Per the study methods: Amplified reference gene primers provided the basis for estimating nucleated cell counts. This table comes from immunoSEQ multiplex PCR, and its TCRdb copy is limited to in-frame clones, with some not included. V and J calls and clone size are as listed in that table; D and trimming were resolved from the DNA. The table shows approximately 170,000 clones, with about 86% occurring only once. The TCR sequence derives from a man aged 45-65 years with active or convalescent COVID-19. Input material: peripheral blood.

Here the CDR3 DNA reads TGTGCCAGCATTCCCGGGACAGCAAGCTCCTACAATGAGCAGTTCTTC. It encodes CASIPGTASSYNEQFF. This chain links TRBV5-4 with TRBJ2-1, with 7 nucleotides matching TRBD1. The germline gives CDR1 SGHNT, CDR2 YYREEE (reference sequence). The CDR3 sequence is 16 residues long. J gave up 0 bases and V 6 bases, and 9 bases lay outside the gene matches.